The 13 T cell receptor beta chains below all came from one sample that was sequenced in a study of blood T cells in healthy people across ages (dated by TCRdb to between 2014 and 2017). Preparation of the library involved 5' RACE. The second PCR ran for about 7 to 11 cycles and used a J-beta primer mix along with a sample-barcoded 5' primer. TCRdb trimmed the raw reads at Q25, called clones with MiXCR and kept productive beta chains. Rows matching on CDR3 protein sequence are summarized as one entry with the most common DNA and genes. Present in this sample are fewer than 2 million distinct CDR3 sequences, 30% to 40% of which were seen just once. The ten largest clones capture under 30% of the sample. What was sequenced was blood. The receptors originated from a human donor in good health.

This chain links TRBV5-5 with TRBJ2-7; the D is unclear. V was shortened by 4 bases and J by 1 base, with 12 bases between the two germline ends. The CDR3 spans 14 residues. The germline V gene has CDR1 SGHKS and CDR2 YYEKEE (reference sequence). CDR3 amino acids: CASSPTSDSYEQYF. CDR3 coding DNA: TGTGCCAGCAGCCCGACCTCTGATTCCTACGAGCAGTACTTC.

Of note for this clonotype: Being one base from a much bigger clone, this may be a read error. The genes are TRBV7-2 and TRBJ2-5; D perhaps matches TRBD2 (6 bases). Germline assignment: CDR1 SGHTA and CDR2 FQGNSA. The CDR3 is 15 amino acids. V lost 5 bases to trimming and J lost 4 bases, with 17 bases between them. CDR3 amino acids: CTSSINTSPSETQYF. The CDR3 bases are TGTACCAGCAGCATCAACACTAGCCCATCAGAGACCCAGTACTTC.

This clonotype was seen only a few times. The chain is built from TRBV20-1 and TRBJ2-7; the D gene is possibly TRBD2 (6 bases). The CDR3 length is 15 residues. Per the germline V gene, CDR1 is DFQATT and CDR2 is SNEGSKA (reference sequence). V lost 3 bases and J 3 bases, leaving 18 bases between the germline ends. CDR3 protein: CSARPLSVAVYEQYF. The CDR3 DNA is TGCAGTGCTAGGCCCCTCTCGGTAGCGGTCTACGAGCAGTACTTC.

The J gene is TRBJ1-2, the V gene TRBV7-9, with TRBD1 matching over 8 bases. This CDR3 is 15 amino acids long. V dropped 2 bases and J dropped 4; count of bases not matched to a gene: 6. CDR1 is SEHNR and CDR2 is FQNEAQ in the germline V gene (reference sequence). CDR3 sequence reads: CASSLTRTGTYGYTF. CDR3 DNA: TGTGCCAGCAGCTTAACGAGGACAGGGACCTATGGCTACACCTTC.

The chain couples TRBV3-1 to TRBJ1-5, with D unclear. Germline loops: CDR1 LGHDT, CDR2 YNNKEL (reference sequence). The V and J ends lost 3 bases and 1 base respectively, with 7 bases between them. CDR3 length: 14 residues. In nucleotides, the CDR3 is TGTGCCAGCAGCCACGCTGAAAGCAATCAGCCCCAGCATTTT. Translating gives CASSHAESNQPQHF.

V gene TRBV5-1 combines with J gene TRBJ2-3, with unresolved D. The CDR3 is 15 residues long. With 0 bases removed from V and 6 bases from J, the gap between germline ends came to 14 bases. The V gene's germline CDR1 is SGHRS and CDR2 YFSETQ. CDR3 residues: CASSLDPGFGDTQYF. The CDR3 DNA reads TGCGCCAGCAGCTTGGATCCCGGTTTTGGGGATACGCAGTATTTT.

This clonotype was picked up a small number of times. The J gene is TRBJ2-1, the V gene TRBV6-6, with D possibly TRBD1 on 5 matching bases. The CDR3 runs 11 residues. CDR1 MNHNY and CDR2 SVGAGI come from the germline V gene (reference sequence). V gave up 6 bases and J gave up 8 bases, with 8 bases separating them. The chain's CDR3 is CASRGQDEQFF. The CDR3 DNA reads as TGTGCCAGCAGGGGGCAAGATGAGCAGTTCTTC.

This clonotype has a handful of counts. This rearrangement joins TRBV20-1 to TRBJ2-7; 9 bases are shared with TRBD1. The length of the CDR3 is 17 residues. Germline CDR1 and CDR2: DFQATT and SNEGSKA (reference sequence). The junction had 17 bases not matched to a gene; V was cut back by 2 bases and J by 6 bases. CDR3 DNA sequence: TGCAGTGCTAGACACACTACCGGGACAGGGAGAGGGGTCGAGCAGTACTTC. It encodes CSARHTTGTGRGVEQYF.

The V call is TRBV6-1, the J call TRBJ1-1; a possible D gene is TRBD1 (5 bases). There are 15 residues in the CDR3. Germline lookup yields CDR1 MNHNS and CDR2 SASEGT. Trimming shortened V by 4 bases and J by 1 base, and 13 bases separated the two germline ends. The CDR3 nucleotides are TGTGCCAGCAGTGCCAAGGACGGGGCGAACACTGAAGCTTTCTTT. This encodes CASSAKDGANTEAFF.

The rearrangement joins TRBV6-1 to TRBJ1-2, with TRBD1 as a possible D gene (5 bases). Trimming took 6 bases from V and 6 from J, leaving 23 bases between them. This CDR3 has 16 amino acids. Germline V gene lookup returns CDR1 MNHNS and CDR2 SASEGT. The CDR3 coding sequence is TGTGCCAGCAGGCTCGTGGGGACTTCGGGATTGGATGGCTACACCTTC. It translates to CASRLVGTSGLDGYTF.

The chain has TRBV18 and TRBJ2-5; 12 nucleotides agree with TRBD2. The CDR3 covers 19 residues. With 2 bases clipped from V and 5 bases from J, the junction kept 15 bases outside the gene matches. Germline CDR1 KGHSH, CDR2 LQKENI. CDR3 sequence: CASSPIKLAGGPPRETQYF. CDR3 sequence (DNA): TGTGCCAGCTCACCAATCAAGCTAGCGGGGGGGCCGCCGCGGGAGACCCAGTACTTC.

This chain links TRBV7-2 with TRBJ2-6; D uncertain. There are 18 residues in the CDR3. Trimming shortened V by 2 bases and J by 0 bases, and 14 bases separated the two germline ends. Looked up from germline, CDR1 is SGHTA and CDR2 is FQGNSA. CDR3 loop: CASSLSSLEPSGANVLTF. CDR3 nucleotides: TGTGCCAGCAGCTTATCTTCCCTGGAACCCTCTGGGGCCAACGTCCTGACTTTC.

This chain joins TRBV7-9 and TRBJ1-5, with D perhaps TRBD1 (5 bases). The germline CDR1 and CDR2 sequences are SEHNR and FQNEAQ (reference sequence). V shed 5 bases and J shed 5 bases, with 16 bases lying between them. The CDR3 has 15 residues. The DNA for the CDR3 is TGTGCCAGCAGCCTGAGGGGAGACCGAGATCAGCCCCAGCATTTT. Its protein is CASSLRGDRDQPQHF. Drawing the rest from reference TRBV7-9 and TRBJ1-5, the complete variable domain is DTGVSQNPRHKITKRGQNVTFRCDPISEHNRLYWYRQTLGQGPEFLTYFQNEAQLEKSRLLSDRFSAERPKGSFSTLEIQRTEQGDSAMYLCASSLRGDRDQPQHFGDGTRLSIL.